This T cell receptor beta chain was profiled in a study of blood T cell repertoires in COVID-19. About the study: Donors in the United States, Italy and Spain gave samples during acute or convalescent COVID-19.

Recruits, aged about 18 to 100 years, lived in 20 to 30 US areas. Authors' data handling: For nucleated cells, counts were estimated from reference gene primer amplification. Data came from immunoSEQ multiplex PCR; TCRdb stores just in-frame clones and leaves some out. V and J calls and clone size follow that table, whereas D and trimming were derived from the DNA. The sample shows over 300,000 clones, approximately 83% of them seen only once. CDR1 and CDR2 from the germline V gene are SGDLS and YYNGEE. The CDR3 is 16 amino acids. After removal of 3 bases from V and 2 bases from J, the junction contained 7 bases not matched to a gene. A single count supports this clone.

This chain connects TRBV9 to TRBJ2-3, with 9 bases aligning to TRBD2. Source material: PBMCs or T cells enriched from blood (not recorded which). The receptor's source is a man aged 30-40 years who had recovered from COVID-19. CDR3 residues: CASSGSGGLLTDTQYF. In DNA form, the CDR3 reads TGTGCCAGCAGCGGTAGCGGGGGACTCCTCACAGATACGCAGTATTTT.